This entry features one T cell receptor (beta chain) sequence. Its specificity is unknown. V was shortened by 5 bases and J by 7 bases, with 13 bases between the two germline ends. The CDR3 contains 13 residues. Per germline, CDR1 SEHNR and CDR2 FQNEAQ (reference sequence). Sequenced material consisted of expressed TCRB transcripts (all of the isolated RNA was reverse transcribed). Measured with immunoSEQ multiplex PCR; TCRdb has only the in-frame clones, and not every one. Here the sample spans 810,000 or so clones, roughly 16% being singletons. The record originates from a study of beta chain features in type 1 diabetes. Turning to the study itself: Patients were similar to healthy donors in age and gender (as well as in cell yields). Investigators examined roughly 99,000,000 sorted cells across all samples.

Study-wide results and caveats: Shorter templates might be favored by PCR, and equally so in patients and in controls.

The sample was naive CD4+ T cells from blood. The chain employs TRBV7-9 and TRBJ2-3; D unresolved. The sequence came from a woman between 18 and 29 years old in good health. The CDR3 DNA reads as TGTGCCAGCAGCCCTCAGACGCTACATACGCAGTATTTT. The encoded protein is CASSPQTLHTQYF.